A single sample is the source of the 24 T cell receptor beta chains below, sequenced in a study of CD8 T cells in Susac syndrome. Random hexamers served to reverse transcribe roughly 0.45 to 1 ug RNA. One entry per CDR3 protein results from TCRdb running MiXCR on the immunoSEQ multiplex PCR reads. Here the sample spans about 240,000 distinct CDR3 sequences, about 96% being singletons. The material sequenced was CD4+ T cells from PBMCs. The source of these receptors is a human donor with Susac syndrome.

J is TRBJ1-3 and V is TRBV28; TRBD1 aligns across 10 bases. The CDR3 is 16 residues long. CDR1 and CDR2 (germline): MDHEN, SYDVKM. V gave up 8 bases and J gave up 5 bases; unmatched junction bases: 12. The CDR3 nucleotides read TGTGCCAGCGGAATCCCGGGACAGGGGTCGCGAAACACCATATATTTT. Amino acids: CASGIPGQGSRNTIYF.

V is TRBV20-1 and J is TRBJ2-1; TRBD2 aligns across 12 bases. This CDR3 is 15 amino acids long. The V gene end was trimmed by 5 bases and the J gene end by 4 bases; junction bases not matched to a gene: 6. Germline CDR1 and CDR2: DFQATT and SNEGSKA (reference sequence). The CDR3 DNA is TGCAGTGCTGGGGAGGGACTAGCGGGTTACAATGAGCAGTTCTTC. Amino acid sequence: CSAGEGLAGYNEQFF.

This clonotype came up once. The chain recombines TRBV7-6 with TRBJ1-5; D ambiguous. CDR3 size: 14 residues. Trimming cost V 1 base and J 5 bases, with 9 bases left between them. Germline lookup yields CDR1 SGHVS and CDR2 FNYEAQ. CDR3: CASSLGREDQPQHF. The CDR3 region has the DNA TGTGCCAGCAGCTTAGGGAGGGAAGATCAGCCCCAGCATTTT.

This rearrangement joins TRBV12-3 or TRBV12-4 to TRBJ2-2; 7 nucleotides align to TRBD1. This CDR3 comprises 16 residues. Trimming took 7 bases from V and 5 from J; bases not matched to a gene: 13. The chain's CDR3 is CASTTARGTSTGELFF. CDR3 nucleotides: TGTGCCAGCACCACCGCCAGGGGGACGTCGACCGGGGAGCTGTTTTTT.

The CDR3 loop reads CASSLVTSTDTQYF. CDR3 nucleotides: TGTGCCAGCAGCTTAGTGACTAGCACAGATACGCAGTATTTT. The gene calls are TRBV7-9 and TRBJ2-3; no clear D gene. There are 14 residues in the CDR3. Trimming stripped 1 base from V and 0 bases from J, with 5 bases between. The germline V gene has CDR1 SEHNR and CDR2 FQNEAQ (reference sequence).

CDR3 sequence reads: CSVEVNPLTGKYGYTF. The CDR3 DNA reads as TGCAGCGTTGAAGTGAATCCTTTGACGGGGAAATATGGCTACACCTTC. This sequence joins TRBV29-1 and TRBJ1-2; D unresolved. CDR3 length: 16 residues. V gave up 1 base and J gave up 5 bases, with 20 bases separating them. CDR1 and CDR2 (germline): SQVTM, ANQGSEA.

The V gene is TRBV20-1, the J gene TRBJ1-2, with unresolved D. Trimming took off 6 bases at V and 4 bases at J, with 12 bases between the two ends. This CDR3 region has 12 residues. CDR1 and CDR2 from the germline V gene are DFQATT and SNEGSKA (reference sequence). CDR3 sequence reads: CSAHDNSYGYTF. In nucleotides, the CDR3 is TGCAGTGCCCACGACAACAGCTATGGCTACACCTTC.

A single count supports this clonotype. The gene calls are TRBV5-1 and TRBJ2-7; TRBD2 matches 9 bases. The CDR3 spans 15 residues. Germline CDR1 is SGHRS and CDR2 is YFSETQ. The junction had 11 bases not matched to a gene; V was cut back by 3 bases and J by 7 bases. CDR3 in amino acids: CASSYLSGSLGEQYF. CDR3 nucleotide sequence: TGCGCCAGCAGCTACCTTAGCGGGAGTCTTGGGGAGCAGTACTTC.

CDR3: CASSLEPGLAKNIQYF. The CDR3 DNA reads as TGTGCCAGCAGCCTGGAACCGGGACTAGCCAAAAACATTCAGTACTTC. V usage is TRBV5-4 and J usage is TRBJ2-4, with TRBD2 as a possible D gene (6 bases). The CDR3 spans 16 residues. Trimming removed 4 bases at V and 0 bases at J, with 14 bases between. Germline assignment: CDR1 SGHNT and CDR2 YYREEE (reference sequence). The variable domain in full, completed from reference TRBV5-4 and TRBJ2-4, reads ETGVTQSPTHLIKTRGQQVTLRCSSQSGHNTVSWYQQALGQGPQFIFQYYREEENGRGNFPPRFSGLQFPNYSSELNVNALELDDSALYLCASSLEPGLAKNIQYFGAGTRLSVL.

The V call is TRBV20-1, the J call TRBJ1-1; maybe TRBD1 (5 bases). The CDR3 has 13 residues. Per germline, CDR1 DFQATT and CDR2 SNEGSKA (reference sequence). The germline V and J ends were trimmed by 4 bases and 1 base, with 10 bases remaining between them. CDR3 coding DNA: TGCAGTGCTATATCCGGGGCGAACACTGAAGCTTTCTTT. Its translation is CSAISGANTEAFF.

The chain uses TRBV3-1 and TRBJ1-1; D not resolved. The V end was cut by 2 bases, the J end by 3 bases, with 7 bases between. CDR1 is LGHDT, CDR2 YNNKEL, per germline (reference sequence). The CDR3 extends over 13 amino acids. The CDR3 region is CASSQSVDTEAFF. CDR3 DNA: TGTGCCAGCAGCCAAAGTGTGGACACTGAAGCTTTCTTT.

The CDR3 DNA follows: TGCAGTACTCGGGTCCAGGGTAGCAATCAGCCCCAGCATTTT. Translation gives CSTRVQGSNQPQHF. The chain combines TRBV20-1 with TRBJ1-5; possible D gene TRBD1, 5 bases. Trimming removed 8 bases at V and 0 bases at J, with 14 bases between. Per germline, CDR1 DFQATT and CDR2 SNEGSKA (reference sequence). This CDR3 region has 14 residues.

This clonotype came up once. This chain connects TRBV3-1 to TRBJ1-2, with D possibly TRBD1 on 5 matching bases. Trimming left V 0 bases short and J 4 bases short, with 12 bases between. CDR1 and CDR2 (germline): LGHDT, YNNKEL (reference sequence). The CDR3 totals 15 residues. In DNA form, the CDR3 reads TGTGCCAGCAGCCAAGATAACACAGGCCTCTATGGCTACACCTTC. Protein: CASSQDNTGLYGYTF.

This clonotype was seen once. The gene calls are TRBV5-1 and TRBJ2-7, with TRBD1 matching 9 bases. CDR3 length: 14 residues. CDR1 is SGHRS, CDR2 YFSETQ, per germline. The J segment lost 5 bases and the V segment lost 4 bases, leaving 7 bases of the junction unmatched. The CDR3: CASSEGGTGNEQYF. In DNA form, the CDR3 reads TGCGCCAGCAGCGAGGGGGGGACAGGGAACGAGCAGTACTTC.

This rearrangement joins TRBV10-2 to TRBJ2-5; D is undetermined. V was trimmed by 4 bases and J by 1 base, leaving 7 bases between them. Germline CDR1 and CDR2: WSHSY and SAAADI. The CDR3 extends over 13 amino acids. The CDR3 region has the DNA TGCGCCAGCAGTGTTAGCAGCCAAGAGACCCAGTACTTC. Its translation: CASSVSSQETQYF.

The CDR3 loop reads CASSFRSGSYNEQFF. In nucleotides, the CDR3 is TGTGCCAGCAGTTTCCGGAGCGGCTCCTACAATGAGCAGTTCTTC. The chain joins TRBV7-9 to TRBJ2-1; D is possibly TRBD2 (5 bases). This CDR3 comprises 15 residues. The V gene lost 6 bases and the J gene lost 0 bases, with 12 bases spanning the gap. Germline lookup yields CDR1 SEHNR and CDR2 FQNEAQ (reference sequence). The full variable domain, rest sourced from reference TRBV7-9 and TRBJ2-1, is DTGVSQNPRHKITKRGQNVTFRCDPISEHNRLYWYRQTLGQGPEFLTYFQNEAQLEKSRLLSDRFSAERPKGSFSTLEIQRTEQGDSAMYLCASSFRSGSYNEQFFGPGTRLTVL.

This chain uses TRBV2 with TRBJ1-3; D is perhaps TRBD1 (6 bases). Trimming took 6 bases from V and 7 from J, leaving 13 bases between them. Germline CDR1 reads SNHLY; CDR2 reads FYNNEI. The CDR3 is 13 residues long. Here the CDR3 DNA reads TGTGCCAGCAGCCGGGAACAGGGCAACACCATATATTTT. It encodes CASSREQGNTIYF.

The J gene is TRBJ2-2, the V gene TRBV5-1; possibly TRBD2 for D (6 bases). Germline V gene sequence: CDR1 SGHRS, CDR2 YFSETQ. The CDR3 consists of 14 residues. Trimming took off 5 bases at V and 0 bases at J, with 8 bases between the two ends. For the CDR3, the DNA is TGCGCCAGCAGAGGCGGGGCGAACACCGGGGAGCTGTTTTTT. The encoded protein is CASRGGANTGELFF.

The V and J genes are TRBV29-1 and TRBJ2-7; D tentatively reads TRBD1 or TRBD2 (5 bases each). V dropped 5 bases and J dropped 0 bases, with 11 bases sitting between them. Germline V CDR1 and CDR2: SQVTM, ANQGSEA. The CDR3 extends over 13 amino acids. The CDR3 nucleotides are TGCAGCGTTCAGGCAGGGACCTCCTACGAGCAGTACTTC. Protein product: CSVQAGTSYEQYF.

V and J are TRBV13 and TRBJ1-2; perhaps TRBD1 as D (6 bases). CDR1 is PRHDT and CDR2 is FYEKMQ in the germline V gene (reference sequence). The CDR3 is made up of 13 amino acids. The V and J ends lost 4 bases and 4 bases respectively, with 10 bases between them. CDR3 in amino acids: CASSSGVGYGYTF. Written as DNA, the CDR3 is TGTGCCAGCAGCTCAGGGGTTGGCTATGGCTACACCTTC.

The V call is TRBV25-1, the J call TRBJ1-2, with D possibly matching TRBD1 (5 bases). V was shortened by 2 bases and J by 3 bases, with 10 bases between the two germline ends. This CDR3 region has 14 residues. The germline CDR1 and CDR2 sequences are MGHDK and SYGVNS. CDR3 DNA: TGTGCCAGCAGTGAACGGTCAGGGCACTATGGCTACACCTTC. Translated: CASSERSGHYGYTF.

The chain employs TRBV20-1 and TRBJ2-7; possible D gene TRBD2, 5 bases. Germline assignment: CDR1 DFQATT and CDR2 SNEGSKA (reference sequence). This CDR3 is 13 amino acids long. V dropped 5 bases and J dropped 4 bases, with 15 bases sitting between them. The CDR3 bases are TGCAGTGCTCCCCCCGGGGTGAGATACGAGCAGTACTTC. Translated: CSAPPGVRYEQYF.

The rearrangement links TRBV11-3 to TRBJ2-6; 9 positions agree with TRBD2. Germline assignment: CDR1 SGHNT and CDR2 YENEEA. This CDR3 contains 17 residues. J gave up 0 bases and V 3 bases, and 3 bases lay outside the gene matches. CDR3 sequence: CASSFLAGISGANVLTF. In DNA, the CDR3 is TGTGCCAGCAGCTTCCTAGCGGGAATCTCTGGGGCCAACGTCCTGACTTTC.

The rearrangement links TRBV9 to TRBJ1-2; D is ambiguous. Germline V gene sequence: CDR1 SGDLS, CDR2 YYNGEE. CDR3 size: 14 residues. Deletions cut 0 bases from V and 7 bases from J, with 13 bases between. CDR3 DNA sequence: TGTGCCAGCAGCGTAGACGCCGTACCCTCTGGCTACACCTTC. As protein: CASSVDAVPSGYTF.